This TCR beta chain is drawn from a study of shared clonotypes between healthy human individuals. Remarks on this clone: Its cognate antigen is unknown.

Findings of the study overall: What naive subsets generally showed was a larger estimated richness than memory subsets showed. Between a handful of donors, naive CD4 clonotypes were shared at a level of about 5%. Large sequencing depth failed to make sorted-subset sequencing complete, rarefaction showed.

Trimming took 5 bases from V and 4 from J; bases not matched to a gene: 11. Germline CDR1 SGHRS, CDR2 YFSETQ. This CDR3 is 15 amino acids long. Only in-frame clones appear in the TCRdb table, and some are missing; sequencing was by immunoSEQ multiplex PCR. The data contain about 1.5 million clones, roughly 95% of them singletons. Adults of Caucasian background living in Nashville, Tennessee made up all donors. This chain connects TRBV5-1 to TRBJ2-5; 7 bases are shared with TRBD2. Sequencing was carried out using naive CD4+ T cells sorted from blood. The subset here: CD45RA+ positively selected. The origin of this receptor is a man aged 25-40 years in good health. CDR3 in DNA: TGCGCCAGCAGGGCCATATTAGCGGGTTCAGAGACCCAGTACTTC. This codes for CASRAILAGSETQYF.